The 21 T cell receptor beta chains in this list originate from one sample, sequenced in a study of control samples from healthy donors and cancer patients. Libraries were prepared by immunoSEQ multiplex PCR; TCRdb keeps only in-frame clonotypes and omits some of them. The sample has around 190,000 clones; around 87% are singletons. The sequencing sample was made of blood. All receptors come from a woman in her fifties or sixties in good health.

This chain connects TRBV4-2 to TRBJ2-3; D ambiguous. Per germline, CDR1 LGHNA and CDR2 YNFKEQ. This CDR3 has 15 residues. V dropped 0 bases and J dropped 3 bases, with 10 bases sitting between them. The CDR3 sequence is CASSQDSGLTDTQYF. In DNA, the CDR3 is TGTGCCAGCAGCCAAGATTCGGGCCTGACAGATACGCAGTATTTT.

CDR3 sequence: CASSTSAGAVYTQYF. DNA for the CDR3: TGTGCCAGCAGCACCTCCGCGGGGGCCGTATATACGCAGTATTTT. The V gene is TRBV7-3, the J gene TRBJ2-3; TRBD2 might be the D (7 bases). The V end was cut by 5 bases, the J end by 7 bases, with 19 bases between. The CDR3 contains 15 residues. Germline V gene data show CDR1 as SGHTA and CDR2 as FQGTGA.

The rearrangement uses TRBV7-2 and TRBJ2-2; the D is unclear. The CDR3 loop spans 15 amino acids. The germline gives CDR1 SGHTA, CDR2 FQGNSA. With 2 bases removed from V and 1 base from J, the gap between germline ends came to 8 bases. The CDR3 sequence: CASSLFRLNTGELFF. The DNA for the CDR3 is TGTGCCAGCAGCTTATTTCGACTGAACACCGGGGAGCTGTTTTTT.

The chain recombines TRBV6-4 with TRBJ2-3, with a tentative D call TRBD2 (6 bases). Germline V gene data show CDR1 as MRHNA and CDR2 as SNTAGT. The CDR3 is 15 residues long. V was clipped by 3 bases and J by 1 base, with 11 bases between them. As DNA, the CDR3 is TGTGCCAGCAGTGAGGGGGGAACGGGCACAGATACGCAGTATTTT. Protein product: CASSEGGTGTDTQYF.

This clone was detected only once. The rearrangement uses TRBV2 and TRBJ1-2; perhaps TRBD1 as D (5 bases). This CDR3 is 16 amino acids long. V dropped 2 bases and J dropped 5 bases, with 18 bases sitting between them. CDR1 is SNHLY, CDR2 FYNNEI, per germline. The CDR3 loop is CASSEPRAGSRYGYTF. The CDR3 DNA is TGTGCCAGCAGTGAACCCAGGGCAGGGTCAAGGTATGGCTACACCTTC. The full variable domain, with the rest looked up from reference TRBV2 and TRBJ1-2, is EPEVTQTPSHQVTQMGQEVILRCVPISNHLYFYWYRQILGQKVEFLVSFYNNEISEKSEIFDDQFSVERPDGSNFTLKIRSTKLEDSAMYFCASSEPRAGSRYGYTFGSGTRLTVV.

This clone was detected only once. The chain is built from TRBV6-5 and TRBJ1-4, with a possible D match to TRBD1 (6 bases). The CDR3 is 16 amino acids. Germline-derived CDR1 and CDR2 are MNHEY and SVGAGI. V lost 0 bases to trimming and J lost 5 bases, with 13 bases between them. DNA for the CDR3: TGTGCCAGCAGTTACTCCCTGACAGGACCAAATGAAAAACTGTTTTTT. Its protein is CASSYSLTGPNEKLFF.

The chain carries TRBV28 and TRBJ2-7; TRBD2 might be the D (5 bases). This CDR3 is built from 14 residues. Trimming removed 6 bases at V and 2 bases at J, with 14 bases between. Germline values: CDR1 MDHEN, CDR2 SYDVKM. The CDR3: CASSFVSGTYEQYF. The CDR3 nucleotides read TGTGCCAGCAGCTTCGTCTCGGGAACCTACGAGCAGTACTTC.

The chain joins TRBV5-4 to TRBJ2-2; D may be TRBD1 or TRBD2 (6 bases each). The CDR3 loop spans 16 amino acids. Germline V lookup: CDR1 SGHNT, CDR2 YYREEE (reference sequence). Between the trimmed V and J ends, which lost 2 bases and 4 bases, there was a span of 15 bases. The CDR3 DNA is TGTGCCAGCAGCTTTCTAAGGCCGGGGGCCACCGGGGAGCTGTTTTTT. Encoded protein: CASSFLRPGATGELFF.

The chain uses TRBV27 and TRBJ1-6, with 8 bases fitting TRBD1. This CDR3 is 14 amino acids long. CDR1 MNHEY and CDR2 SMNVEV come from the germline V gene (reference sequence). V shed 2 bases, J shed 13 bases, and the junction held 7 bases outside the gene matches. The CDR3: CASSLAGQGRPLHF. As DNA, the CDR3 is TGTGCCAGCAGTTTAGCCGGACAGGGACGGCCCCTCCACTTT.

The J gene is TRBJ1-1, the V gene TRBV7-3, with a weak D call TRBD1 (5 bases). Looked up from germline, CDR1 is SGHTA and CDR2 is FQGTGA. Trimming took off 4 bases at V and 5 bases at J, with 14 bases between the two ends. The CDR3 covers 14 residues. The DNA for the CDR3 is TGTGCCAGCAGCTCAGAGACGGGGGGGACTGAAGCTTTCTTT. This gives the protein CASSSETGGTEAFF.

The V call is TRBV5-1, the J call TRBJ2-3; the match to TRBD2 covers 12 bases. Germline loops: CDR1 SGHRS, CDR2 YFSETQ. The J segment lost 4 bases and the V segment lost 3 bases, leaving 6 bases of the junction unmatched. This CDR3 comprises 16 residues. As DNA, the CDR3 is TGCGCCAGCAGCTCCGCTAGCGGGAGGGAACCAGATACGCAGTATTTT. Its translation: CASSSASGREPDTQYF.

This chain joins TRBV27 and TRBJ1-1; 7 bases match TRBD1. The CDR3 is 15 residues long. V gave up 4 bases and J gave up 1 base; unmatched junction bases: 6. CDR1 MNHEY and CDR2 SMNVEV come from the germline V gene (reference sequence). In DNA, the CDR3 is TGTGCCAGCAGTTCTCAAAGGGGGCCGAACACTGAAGCTTTCTTT. Translated, it gives CASSSQRGPNTEAFF.

V and J are TRBV28 and TRBJ1-2, with D hard to call. In germline, CDR1 is MDHEN, CDR2 SYDVKM. This CDR3 has 13 amino acids. V gave up 3 bases and J gave up 2 bases, with 7 bases separating them. CDR3 in DNA: TGTGCCAGCAGTTTGGGTCAGAACTATGGCTACACCTTC. Protein: CASSLGQNYGYTF.

This clone was observed a few times. The genes are TRBV24-1 and TRBJ2-3, with D perhaps TRBD1 (5 bases). In germline, CDR1 is KGHDR, CDR2 SFDVKD. The V end lost 4 bases, the J end lost 1 base, and 8 bases lay between the germline ends. The CDR3 length is 14 residues. The CDR3 sequence is CATSEAQGTDTQYF. CDR3 nucleotides: TGTGCCACCAGTGAGGCACAGGGCACAGATACGCAGTATTTT.

CDR3 nucleotides: TGTGCCTGGAGTTTTAGGCGGAGCCCTAATGAAAAACTGTTTTTT. Protein: CAWSFRRSPNEKLFF. V is TRBV30 and J is TRBJ1-4; the D is unclear. The CDR3 loop spans 15 amino acids. V was clipped by 2 bases and J by 3 bases, with 13 bases between them. Germline CDR1 reads GTSNPN; CDR2 reads SVGIG (reference sequence).

The V call is TRBV4-1, the J call TRBJ1-5, with 9 bases identical to TRBD1. This CDR3 region has 16 residues. With 3 bases clipped from V and 0 bases from J, the junction kept 3 bases outside the gene matches. CDR1 MGHRA and CDR2 YSYEKL come from the germline V gene. Here the CDR3 reads CASSQGGQGSNQPQHF. DNA of the CDR3: TGCGCCAGCAGCCAGGGGGGACAGGGTAGCAATCAGCCCCAGCATTTT.

This chain joins TRBV29-1 and TRBJ2-5; D not resolved. Trimming took off 6 bases at V and 4 bases at J, with 9 bases between the two ends. Germline CDR1 SQVTM, CDR2 ANQGSEA. This CDR3 spans 11 amino acids. The CDR3 sequence is CSVISRETQYF. In DNA form, the CDR3 reads TGCAGCGTAATAAGTAGAGAGACCCAGTACTTC.

The chain uses TRBV6-1 and TRBJ1-2; D call uncertain. The V gene lost 3 bases and the J gene lost 1 base, with 0 bases spanning the gap. The CDR3 extends over 11 amino acids. The V gene's germline CDR1 is MNHNS and CDR2 SASEGT. CDR3 sequence reads: CASSDNYGYTF. The DNA of the CDR3 is TGTGCCAGCAGTGATAACTATGGCTACACCTTC.

V usage is TRBV9 and J usage is TRBJ1-6, with D possibly being TRBD1 (5 bases). Germline V lookup: CDR1 SGDLS, CDR2 YYNGEE. The V end lost 1 base, the J end lost 7 bases, and 12 bases lay between the germline ends. The CDR3 is 15 amino acids. The CDR3 protein is CASSVRGQINSPLHF. DNA of the CDR3: TGTGCCAGCAGCGTAAGGGGTCAGATCAATTCACCCCTCCACTTT.

The V and J genes are TRBV10-3 and TRBJ2-3; 7 bases map to TRBD2. The CDR3 runs 14 residues. Germline V gives CDR1 ENHRY, CDR2 SYGVKD. V dropped 6 bases and J dropped 1; count of bases not matched to a gene: 4. The CDR3 protein is CAISDTSGTDTQYF. The CDR3 DNA sequence: TGTGCCATCAGCGATACTAGCGGCACAGATACGCAGTATTTT.

This clone was seen once. V and J are TRBV30 and TRBJ1-6; the D is unclear. Trimming took 8 bases from V and 6 from J, leaving 23 bases between them. This CDR3 is 16 amino acids long. Germline lookup yields CDR1 GTSNPN and CDR2 SVGIG (reference sequence). For the CDR3, the DNA is TGTGCCAGCACGGGGTACCCCGCAAATTTTAATTCACCCCTCCACTTT. The encoded protein is CASTGYPANFNSPLHF.